This TCR beta chain came from a study of blood T cell repertoires in COVID-19. V lost 3 bases to trimming and J lost 3 bases, with 7 bases between them. The CDR3 extends over 13 amino acids. Germline V gives CDR1 MNHEY, CDR2 SMNVEV (reference sequence). Only a few counts were recorded for this clone. TCRdb keeps only in-frame clones here, not all; method: immunoSEQ multiplex PCR. The data hold about 150,000 clones, with about four fifths observed a single time. The sample taken for sequencing was peripheral blood. V usage is TRBV27 and J usage is TRBJ2-3; D not certain. This sequence was found in a man aged 55 to 70 with acute or convalescent COVID-19. In nucleotides, the CDR3 is TGTGCCAGCAGTTTTTTCGGGACAGATACGCAGTATTTT. Encoded protein: CASSFFGTDTQYF.